This T cell receptor beta chain was profiled in a study of T cells in Graves' hyperthyroidism and ophthalmopathy. RNA transcripts yielded amplified TCR beta CDR3 regions. RT-PCR in the first round (using the HTBI primer set) targeted the TCR CDR3. Each CDR3 protein gets one entry after TCRdb re-called the multiplex PCR reads with MiXCR. The sample consists of approximately 370,000 distinct CDR3 sequences, roughly 15% of them appearing once. Thyroid ultrasound, orbital computed tomography, clinical symptoms, and serum thyroxine and TRAb underpinned diagnoses. A 10 ml volume of fresh peripheral blood provided the PBMCs. The CDR3 totals 12 residues. V shed 2 bases and J shed 6 bases, with 6 bases lying between them. The germline gives CDR1 LGHDT, CDR2 YNNKEL (reference sequence). This clonotype was observed at least ten times.

Sequencing was performed on blood. This sequence was found in a woman in her 30s with Graves' hyperthyroidism that later progressed to Graves' ophthalmopathy. V usage is TRBV3-1 and J usage is TRBJ2-3, with D unresolved. CDR3 residues: CASSQSMDTQYF. CDR3 nucleotide sequence: TGTGCCAGCAGCCAAAGCATGGATACGCAGTATTTT.